This is a list of T cell receptor beta chains from one sample in a study of cytomegalovirus exposure and HLA in healthy donors. This table comes from immunoSEQ multiplex PCR, and its TCRdb copy is limited to in-frame clones, with some not included. Reported are tens of thousands of clones; the ten largest clones contain 2% to 2.5%. Sequencing used PBMCs. The receptor source for this set is a woman in her thirties or forties in good health and CMV-seronegative. The CDR3 runs from the conserved cysteine through the conserved F or W. D genes are given only for firm matches.

D	V	J	CDR3	DNA
-	TRBV27	TRBJ1-1	CASSTPGVRGLVAFF	TGTGCCAGCAGTACACCCGGCGTGAGGGGGTTGGTAGCTTTCTTT
-	TRBV4-1	TRBJ2-7	CASSQASPTLLYEQYF	TGCGCCAGCAGCCAAGCCTCCCCGACTCTCCTCTACGAGCAGTACTTC
TRBD1	TRBV27	TRBJ2-5	CASSRQGGETQYF	TGTGCCAGCAGTCGACAGGGTGGGGAGACCCAGTACTTC
-	TRBV7-9	TRBJ2-7	CASAREYSYEQYF	TGTGCCAGCGCCAGGGAATACTCCTACGAGCAGTACTTC
-	TRBV7-9	TRBJ1-5	CASSRGYDSNQPQHF	TGTGCCAGCAGCCGGGGGTACGATAGCAATCAGCCCCAGCATTTT
-	TRBV6-6	TRBJ2-3	CASSAALQYF	TGTGCCAGCAGTGCGGCCTTGCAGTATTTT
TRBD2	TRBV4-2	TRBJ2-5	CASSQGTSGMGQETQYF	TGTGCCAGCAGCCAAGGAACTAGCGGGATGGGACAAGAGACCCAGTACTTC
-	TRBV28	TRBJ1-6	CASLPVGSHLHF	TGTGCCAGCCTCCCAGTTGGTTCACACCTCCACTTT
-	TRBV25-1	TRBJ2-2	CASNIPGTGELFF	TGTGCCAGCAACATACCGGGCACCGGGGAGCTGTTTTTT
TRBD2	TRBV9	TRBJ2-1	CASSPNGQLAGYNEQFF	TGTGCCAGCAGCCCCAACGGTCAACTAGCGGGTTACAATGAGCAGTTCTTC
-	TRBV11-2	TRBJ2-1	CASSVSGSYNEQFF	TGTGCCAGCAGCGTATCAGGGTCCTACAATGAGCAGTTCTTC
-	TRBV18	TRBJ1-4	CASSPRQATNEKLFF	TGTGCCAGCTCCCCGAGACAGGCAACTAATGAAAAACTGTTTTTT
-	TRBV30	TRBJ2-6	CAWSVQASGANVLTF	TGTGCCTGGAGTGTACAGGCCTCAGGGGCCAACGTCCTGACTTTC
-	TRBV18	TRBJ1-2	CASSHGQPAYGYTF	TGTGCCAGCTCACACGGACAGCCAGCATATGGCTACACCTTC
TRBD2	TRBV29-1	TRBJ2-1	CSLGTSGRTDNEQFF	TGCAGCCTGGGGACTAGCGGGAGGACCGACAATGAGCAGTTCTTC
-	TRBV19	TRBJ1-5	CASSTPYRDQPQHF	TGTGCCAGTAGTACCCCCTACAGAGATCAGCCCCAGCATTTT
TRBD2	TRBV5-1	TRBJ2-7	CASSLGLAGAASEQYF	TGCGCCAGCAGCTTGGGGCTAGCGGGAGCGGCTAGCGAGCAGTACTTC
TRBD1	TRBV19	TRBJ1-4	CASGTAINEKLFF	TGTGCCAGCGGGACAGCGATTAATGAAAAACTGTTTTTT
TRBD1	TRBV9	TRBJ1-5	CASSPGQGRQPQHF	TGTGCCAGCAGTCCGGGACAGGGACGGCAGCCCCAGCATTTT
-	TRBV5-4	TRBJ2-7	CASSLQGYEQYF	TGTGCCAGCAGTCTACAGGGCTACGAGCAGTACTTC
TRBD1	TRBV6-1	TRBJ1-1	CASKRDSSNTEAFF	TGTGCCAGCAAGAGGGACAGTTCGAACACTGAAGCTTTCTTT
-	TRBV6-6	TRBJ1-4	CASSYGQFNEKLFF	TGTGCCAGCAGTTACGGTCAGTTTAATGAAAAACTGTTTTTT